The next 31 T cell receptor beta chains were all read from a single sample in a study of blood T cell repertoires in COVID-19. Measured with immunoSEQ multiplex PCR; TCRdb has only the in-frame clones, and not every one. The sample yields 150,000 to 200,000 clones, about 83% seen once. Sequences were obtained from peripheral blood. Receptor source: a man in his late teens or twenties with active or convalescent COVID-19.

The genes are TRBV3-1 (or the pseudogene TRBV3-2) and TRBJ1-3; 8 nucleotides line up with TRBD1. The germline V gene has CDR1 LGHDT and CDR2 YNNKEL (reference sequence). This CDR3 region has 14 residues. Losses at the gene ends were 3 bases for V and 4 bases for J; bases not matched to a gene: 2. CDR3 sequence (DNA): TGTGCCAGCAGCCACCGACAGGGGGGAAACACCATATATTTT. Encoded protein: CASSHRQGGNTIYF.

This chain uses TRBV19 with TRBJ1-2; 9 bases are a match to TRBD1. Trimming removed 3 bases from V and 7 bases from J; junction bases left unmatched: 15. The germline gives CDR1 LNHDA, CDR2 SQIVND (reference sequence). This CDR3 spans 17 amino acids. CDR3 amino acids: CASSIYLTRTGDGGYTF. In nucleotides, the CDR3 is TGTGCCAGTAGTATTTACCTCACCAGGACAGGGGACGGTGGCTACACCTTC. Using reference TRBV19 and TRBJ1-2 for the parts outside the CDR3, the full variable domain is DGGITQSPKYLFRKEGQNVTLSCEQNLNHDAMYWYRQDPGQGLRLIYYSQIVNDFQKGDIAEGYSVSREKKESFPLTVTSAQKNPTAFYLCASSIYLTRTGDGGYTFGSGTRLTVV.

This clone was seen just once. The CDR3 DNA reads TGTGCCAGTGGGCGACAGGGGGCGCAGGGCTACACCTTC. Protein sequence: CASGRQGAQGYTF. The V and J genes are TRBV27 and TRBJ1-2; TRBD1 matches 10 bases. This CDR3 spans 13 amino acids. Germline V gene data show CDR1 as MNHEY and CDR2 as SMNVEV (reference sequence). With 9 bases clipped from V and 8 bases from J, the junction kept 9 bases outside the gene matches.

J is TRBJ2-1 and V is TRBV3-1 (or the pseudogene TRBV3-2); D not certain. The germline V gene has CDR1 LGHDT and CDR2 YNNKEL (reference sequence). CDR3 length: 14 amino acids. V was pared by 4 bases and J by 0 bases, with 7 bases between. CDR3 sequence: CASSLISSYNEQFF. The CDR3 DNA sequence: TGTGCCAGCAGCCTTATTAGCTCCTACAATGAGCAGTTCTTC.

The CDR3 loop reads CASSPTAYNEQFF. The CDR3 DNA follows: TGTGCCAGCAGCCCGACAGCTTACAATGAGCAGTTCTTC. The chain combines TRBV14 with TRBJ2-1, with a weak D call TRBD1 (5 bases). The V end was cut by 4 bases, the J end by 4 bases, with 8 bases between. The CDR3 is 13 amino acids. Germline CDR1 and CDR2: SGHDN and FVKESK.

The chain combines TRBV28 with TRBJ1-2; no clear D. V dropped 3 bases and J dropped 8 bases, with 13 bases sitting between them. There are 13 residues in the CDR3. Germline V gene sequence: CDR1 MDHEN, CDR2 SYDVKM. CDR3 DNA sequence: TGTGCCAGCAGTTTTGCGACCCCGGGAGGCTACACCTTC. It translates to CASSFATPGGYTF.

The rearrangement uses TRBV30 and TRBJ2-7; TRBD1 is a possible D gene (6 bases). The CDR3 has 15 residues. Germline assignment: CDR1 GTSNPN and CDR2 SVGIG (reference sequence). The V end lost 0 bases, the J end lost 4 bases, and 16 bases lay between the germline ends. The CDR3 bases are TGTGCCTGGAGTGTAGGCTCTCAGGGGCTTTACGAGCAGTACTTC. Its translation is CAWSVGSQGLYEQYF.

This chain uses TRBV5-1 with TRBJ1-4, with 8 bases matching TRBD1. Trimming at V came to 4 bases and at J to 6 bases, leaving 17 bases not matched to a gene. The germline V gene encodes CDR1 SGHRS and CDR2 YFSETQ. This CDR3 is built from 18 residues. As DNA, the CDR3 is TGCGCCAGCAGCATGGCTGGACAGGGAGATTCTCGGTATGAAAAACTGTTTTTT. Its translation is CASSMAGQGDSRYEKLFF.

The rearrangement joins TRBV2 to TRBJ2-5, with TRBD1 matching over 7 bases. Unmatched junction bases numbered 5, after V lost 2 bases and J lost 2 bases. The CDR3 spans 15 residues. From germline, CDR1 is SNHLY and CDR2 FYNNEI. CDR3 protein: CASSERGRGQETQYF. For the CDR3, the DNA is TGTGCCAGCAGTGAAAGGGGGCGAGGGCAAGAGACCCAGTACTTC. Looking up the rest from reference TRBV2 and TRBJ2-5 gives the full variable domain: EPEVTQTPSHQVTQMGQEVILRCVPISNHLYFYWYRQILGQKVEFLVSFYNNEISEKSEIFDDQFSVERPDGSNFTLKIRSTKLEDSAMYFCASSERGRGQETQYFGPGTRLLVL.

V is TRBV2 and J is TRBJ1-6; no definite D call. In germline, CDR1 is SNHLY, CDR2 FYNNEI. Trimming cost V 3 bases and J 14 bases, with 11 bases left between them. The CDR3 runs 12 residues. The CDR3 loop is CASSEAAAALHF. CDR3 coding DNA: TGTGCCAGCAGTGAGGCCGCAGCGGCCCTCCACTTT.

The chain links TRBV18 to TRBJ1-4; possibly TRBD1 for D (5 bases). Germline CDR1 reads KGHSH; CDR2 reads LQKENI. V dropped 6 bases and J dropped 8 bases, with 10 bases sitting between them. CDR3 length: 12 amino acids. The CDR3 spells CASSWRDEKLFF. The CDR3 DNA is TGTGCCAGCTCCTGGCGGGACGAAAAACTGTTTTTT.

CDR3 loop: CASSQQGANNEQFF. Here the CDR3 DNA reads TGTGCCAGCAGCCAACAGGGGGCCAACAATGAGCAGTTCTTC. The J gene is TRBJ2-1, the V gene TRBV27; 9 nucleotides align to TRBD1. V shed 6 bases, J shed 5 bases, and the junction held 5 bases outside the gene matches. The CDR3 consists of 14 residues. Germline V gene data show CDR1 as MNHEY and CDR2 as SMNVEV (reference sequence).

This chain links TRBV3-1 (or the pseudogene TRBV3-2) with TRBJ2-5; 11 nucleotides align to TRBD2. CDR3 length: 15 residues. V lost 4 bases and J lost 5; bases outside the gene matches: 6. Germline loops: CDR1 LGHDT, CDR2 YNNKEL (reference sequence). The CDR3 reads CASSRLAGGPETQYF. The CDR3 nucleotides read TGTGCCAGCAGCCGGCTAGCGGGGGGTCCGGAGACCCAGTACTTC.

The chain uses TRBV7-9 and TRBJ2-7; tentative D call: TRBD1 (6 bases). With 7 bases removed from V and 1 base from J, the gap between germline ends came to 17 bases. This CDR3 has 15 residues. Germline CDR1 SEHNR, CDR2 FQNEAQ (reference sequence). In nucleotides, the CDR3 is TGTGCCAGCATTTGGGTGGGGGCATTATCCTACGAGCAGTACTTC. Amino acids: CASIWVGALSYEQYF.

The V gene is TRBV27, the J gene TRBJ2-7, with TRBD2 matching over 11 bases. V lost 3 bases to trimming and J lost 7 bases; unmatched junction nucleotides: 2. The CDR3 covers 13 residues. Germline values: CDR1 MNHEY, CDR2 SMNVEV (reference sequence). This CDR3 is CASSFWTSGEQYF. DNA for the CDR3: TGTGCCAGCAGTTTTTGGACTAGCGGGGAGCAGTACTTC.

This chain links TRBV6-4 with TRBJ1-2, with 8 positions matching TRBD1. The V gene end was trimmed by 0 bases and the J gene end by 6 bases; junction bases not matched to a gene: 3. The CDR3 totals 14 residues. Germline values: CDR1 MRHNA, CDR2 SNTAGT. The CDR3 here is CASSDSPGGNGYTF. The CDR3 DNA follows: TGTGCCAGCAGTGACTCGCCAGGGGGCAATGGCTACACCTTC.

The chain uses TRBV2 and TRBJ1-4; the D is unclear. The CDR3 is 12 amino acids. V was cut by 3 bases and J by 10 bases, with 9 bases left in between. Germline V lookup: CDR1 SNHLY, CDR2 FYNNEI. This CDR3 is CASSESRGKLFF. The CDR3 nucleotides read TGTGCCAGCAGTGAGTCCCGGGGAAAACTGTTTTTT.

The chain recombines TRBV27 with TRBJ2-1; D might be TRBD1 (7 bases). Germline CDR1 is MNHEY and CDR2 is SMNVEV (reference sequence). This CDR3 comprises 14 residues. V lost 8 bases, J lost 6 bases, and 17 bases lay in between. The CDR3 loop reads CASGRGGTANEQFF. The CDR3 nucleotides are TGTGCCAGCGGAAGAGGAGGGACAGCCAATGAGCAGTTCTTC.

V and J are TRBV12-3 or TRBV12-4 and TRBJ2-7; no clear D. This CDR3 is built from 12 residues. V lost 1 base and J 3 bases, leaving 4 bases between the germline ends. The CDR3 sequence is CASSLGSYEQYV. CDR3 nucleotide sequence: TGTGCCAGCAGTTTAGGGAGCTACGAGCAGTACGTC.

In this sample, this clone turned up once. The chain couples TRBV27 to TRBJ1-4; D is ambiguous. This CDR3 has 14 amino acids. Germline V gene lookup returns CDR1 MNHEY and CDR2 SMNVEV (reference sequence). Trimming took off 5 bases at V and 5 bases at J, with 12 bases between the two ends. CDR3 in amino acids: CASSGLSWNEKLFF. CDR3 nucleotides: TGTGCCAGCAGTGGACTATCCTGGAATGAAAAACTGTTTTTT.

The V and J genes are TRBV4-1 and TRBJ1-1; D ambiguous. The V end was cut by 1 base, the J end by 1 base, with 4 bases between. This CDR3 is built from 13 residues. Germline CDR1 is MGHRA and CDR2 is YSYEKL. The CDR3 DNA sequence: TGCGCCAGCAGCCAAGGGGCGAACACTGAAGCTTTCTTT. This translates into CASSQGANTEAFF.

The CDR3 DNA is TGTGCCAGCAGTCCTCAGGGGGCTGCCTATGGCTACACCTTC. It codes for CASSPQGAAYGYTF. The chain couples TRBV27 to TRBJ1-2, with TRBD1 identical over 8 bases. CDR1 and CDR2 from the germline V gene are MNHEY and SMNVEV (reference sequence). Trimming at V came to 5 bases and at J to 4 bases, leaving 6 bases not matched to a gene. The CDR3 has 14 amino acids.

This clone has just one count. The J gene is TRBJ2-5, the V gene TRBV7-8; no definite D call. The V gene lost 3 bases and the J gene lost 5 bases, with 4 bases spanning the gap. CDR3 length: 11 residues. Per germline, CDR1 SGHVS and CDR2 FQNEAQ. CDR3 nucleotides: TGTGCCAGCAGCTTCCTGGAGACCCAGTACTTC. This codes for CASSFLETQYF. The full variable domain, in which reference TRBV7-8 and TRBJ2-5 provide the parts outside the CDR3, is GAGVSQSPRYKVAKRGQDVALRCDPISGHVSLFWYQQALGQGPEFLTYFQNEAQLDKSGLPSDRFFAERPEGSVSTLKIQRTQQEDSAVYLCASSFLETQYFGPGTRLLVL.

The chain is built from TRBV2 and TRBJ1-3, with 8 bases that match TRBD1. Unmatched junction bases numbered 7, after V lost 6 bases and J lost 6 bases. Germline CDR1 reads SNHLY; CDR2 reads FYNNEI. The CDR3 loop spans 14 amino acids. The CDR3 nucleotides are TGTGCCAGCAGGCCGGACAGGGCCGTAAACACCATATATTTT. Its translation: CASRPDRAVNTIYF.

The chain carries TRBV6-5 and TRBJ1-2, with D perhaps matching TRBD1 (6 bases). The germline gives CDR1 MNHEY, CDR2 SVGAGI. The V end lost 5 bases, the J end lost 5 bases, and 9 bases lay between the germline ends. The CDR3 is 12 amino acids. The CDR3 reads CASSSTGYGYTF. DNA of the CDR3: TGTGCCAGCAGTAGTACAGGGTATGGCTACACCTTC.

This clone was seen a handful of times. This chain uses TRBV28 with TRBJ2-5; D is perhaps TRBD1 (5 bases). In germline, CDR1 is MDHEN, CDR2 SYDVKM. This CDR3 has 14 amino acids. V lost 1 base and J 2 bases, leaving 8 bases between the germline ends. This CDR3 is CASSLLQEQETQYF. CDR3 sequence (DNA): TGTGCCAGCAGTTTATTACAGGAGCAAGAGACCCAGTACTTC.

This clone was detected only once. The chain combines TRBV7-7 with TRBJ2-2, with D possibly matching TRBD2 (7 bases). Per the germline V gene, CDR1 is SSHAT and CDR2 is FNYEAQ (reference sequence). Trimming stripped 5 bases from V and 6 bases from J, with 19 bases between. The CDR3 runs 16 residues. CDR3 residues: CASSPGAGLVSGELFF. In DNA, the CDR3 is TGTGCCAGCAGCCCGGGGGCCGGACTAGTCTCCGGGGAGCTGTTTTTT.

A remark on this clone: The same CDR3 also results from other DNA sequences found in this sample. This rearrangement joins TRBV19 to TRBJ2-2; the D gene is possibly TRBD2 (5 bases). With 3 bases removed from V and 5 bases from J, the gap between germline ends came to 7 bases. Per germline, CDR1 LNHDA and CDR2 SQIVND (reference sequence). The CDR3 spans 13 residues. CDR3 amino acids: CASSMTITGELFF. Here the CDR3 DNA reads TGTGCCAGTAGTATGACTATAACCGGGGAGCTGTTTTTT.

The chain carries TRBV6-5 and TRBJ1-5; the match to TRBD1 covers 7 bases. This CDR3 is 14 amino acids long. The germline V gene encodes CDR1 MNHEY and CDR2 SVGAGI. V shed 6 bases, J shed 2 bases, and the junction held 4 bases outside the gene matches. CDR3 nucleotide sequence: TGTGCCAGCAGCCCGGGACAGCGCAATCAGCCCCAGCATTTT. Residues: CASSPGQRNQPQHF.

The CDR3 sequence: CASNPSGGSDTQYF. CDR3 coding DNA: TGTGCCAGCAATCCCAGCGGGGGCTCAGATACGCAGTATTTT. J is TRBJ2-3 and V is TRBV28; 8 bases are shared with TRBD2. This CDR3 region has 14 residues. V trimming: 7 bases; J trimming: 4 bases; junction bases outside the gene matches: 7. CDR1 and CDR2 (germline): MDHEN, SYDVKM.

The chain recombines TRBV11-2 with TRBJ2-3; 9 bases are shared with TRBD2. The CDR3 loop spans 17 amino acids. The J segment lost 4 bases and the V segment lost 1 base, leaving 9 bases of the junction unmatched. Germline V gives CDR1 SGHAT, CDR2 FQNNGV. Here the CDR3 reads CASSLVVSSGIPDTQYF. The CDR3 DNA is TGTGCCAGCAGCTTAGTGGTCTCTAGCGGGATCCCAGATACGCAGTATTTT.